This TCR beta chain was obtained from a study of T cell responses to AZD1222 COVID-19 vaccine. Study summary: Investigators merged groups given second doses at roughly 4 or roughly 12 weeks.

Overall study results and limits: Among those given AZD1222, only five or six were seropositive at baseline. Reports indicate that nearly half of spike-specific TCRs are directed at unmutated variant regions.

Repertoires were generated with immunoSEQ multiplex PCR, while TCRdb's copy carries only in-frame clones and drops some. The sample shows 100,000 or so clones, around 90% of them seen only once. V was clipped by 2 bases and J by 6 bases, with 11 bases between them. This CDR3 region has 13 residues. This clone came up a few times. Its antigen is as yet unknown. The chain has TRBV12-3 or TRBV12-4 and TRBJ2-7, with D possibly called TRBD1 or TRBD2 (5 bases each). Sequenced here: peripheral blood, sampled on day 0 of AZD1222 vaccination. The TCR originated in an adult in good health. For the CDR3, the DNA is TGTGCCAGCAGTTTAATGGGACCCCGCGAGCAGTACTTC. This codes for CASSLMGPREQYF.